This TCR beta chain was retrieved from a study of cytomegalovirus exposure and HLA in healthy donors. Study results and limitations: A list of about 160 TCR beta chains associated with cytomegalovirus was given. In a later analysis, compared with equally common non-associated chains, HLA-associated beta chains were more expanded.

A word on this clone: Its target is not known.

The PCR was carried out with 60 Vbeta primers and 13 Jbeta primers. Data came from immunoSEQ multiplex PCR; TCRdb stores just in-frame clones and leaves some out. The sample has around 70,000 clones; more than 75% are singletons. The V end lost 6 bases, the J end lost 4 bases, and 9 bases lay between the germline ends. The CDR3 totals 13 residues. Germline V gene lookup returns CDR1 MNHEY and CDR2 SMNVEV (reference sequence). The sample comprised PBMCs. This TCR derives from a girl aged 10-17 years in good health and CMV-seropositive. The chain employs TRBV27 and TRBJ2-2; weak D call: TRBD2 (5 bases). The DNA of the CDR3 is TGTGCCAGCAGCCGGGATCCCACCGGGGAGCTGTTTTTT. This gives the protein CASSRDPTGELFF.